This passage covers 8 T cell receptor beta chains from one sample sequenced in a study of shared clonotypes between healthy human individuals (dated by TCRdb to about 2020). To prepare the library, the immunoSEQ multiplex PCR assay was applied. The table was pulled from immuneACCESS by TCRdb, which kept in-frame rearrangements only. Such tables lose some clones; where checked, under half of the loss comes from unresolved V genes, and the rest has no known cause. Counted in this sample were roughly 400,000 clones; roughly 96% of them appeared once. Jointly, the top ten make up approximately 0.32% of the sample. Material: memory CD8+ T cells sorted from blood. What this sample's cell subset or site label stands for: CD45RO+ cells pooled with CCR7-negative TemRA cells. All receptors derive from a man aged 25 to 40 in good health.

The chain has TRBV29-1 and TRBJ2-3; either TRBD1 or TRBD2 may fit D (5 bases each). Trimming shortened V by 7 bases and J by 2 bases, and 13 bases separated the two germline ends. Per germline, CDR1 SQVTM and CDR2 ANQGSEA. This CDR3 region has 13 residues. The CDR3 loop reads CSARDPNTDTQYF. For the CDR3, the DNA is TGCAGCGCGAGGGACCCAAACACAGATACGCAGTATTTT.

This clone appeared a single time. The genes are TRBV20-1 and TRBJ1-5, with unresolved D. The CDR3 spans 10 residues. CDR1 DFQATT and CDR2 SNEGSKA come from the germline V gene (reference sequence). V was cut by 6 bases and J by 5 bases, with 5 bases left in between. As DNA, the CDR3 is TGCAGTGCAGGGCATCAGCCCCAGCATTTT. Protein sequence: CSAGHQPQHF.

To note about this clone: Other DNA sequences in this sample translate to the same CDR3. The J gene is TRBJ2-3, the V gene TRBV6-5, with D perhaps TRBD2 (5 bases). Germline assignment: CDR1 MNHEY and CDR2 SVGAGI. Between the trimmed V and J ends, which lost 2 bases and 3 bases, there was a span of 6 bases. The CDR3 contains 13 residues. The CDR3 region is CASSYPGTDTQYF. The CDR3 bases are TGTGCCAGCAGTTACCCGGGGACAGATACGCAGTATTTT.

The chain joins TRBV7-3 to TRBJ2-1; 9 nucleotides line up with TRBD1. This CDR3 is built from 15 residues. V trimming: 3 bases; J trimming: 6 bases; junction bases outside the gene matches: 6. Germline assignment: CDR1 SGHTA and CDR2 FQGTGA. The CDR3 spells CASSLGQGWGNEQFF. CDR3 coding DNA: TGTGCCAGCAGCTTGGGACAGGGTTGGGGCAATGAGCAGTTCTTC. Using reference TRBV7-3 and TRBJ2-1 for the parts outside the CDR3, the full variable domain is GAGVSQTPSNKVTEKGKYVELRCDPISGHTALYWYRQSLGQGPEFLIYFQGTGAADDSGLPNDRFFAVRPEGSVSTLKIQRTERGDSAVYLCASSLGQGWGNEQFFGPGTRLTVL.

This sequence joins TRBV10-1 and TRBJ2-1; D possibly corresponds to TRBD2 (6 bases). The length of the CDR3 is 15 residues. Trimming stripped 1 base from V and 0 bases from J, with 7 bases between. The germline CDR1 and CDR2 sequences are WNHNN and SYGVQD (reference sequence). The CDR3 region has the DNA TGCGCCAGCAGTGAGTTTAGCGGCTCCTACAATGAGCAGTTCTTC. Its protein is CASSEFSGSYNEQFF.

Note on this clone: Within the sample, other DNA sequences also encode this same CDR3. The V gene is TRBV19, the J gene TRBJ2-7, with unresolved D. Trimming took off 4 bases at V and 1 base at J, with 8 bases between the two ends. This CDR3 is 13 amino acids long. Germline V CDR1 and CDR2: LNHDA, SQIVND (reference sequence). CDR3 bases: TGTGCCAGTAGTAACGGTCTTTCCTACGAGCAGTACTTC. Translated, it gives CASSNGLSYEQYF.

The chain employs TRBV30 and TRBJ1-2, with 7 bases matching TRBD1. In germline, CDR1 is GTSNPN, CDR2 SVGIG (reference sequence). V shed 1 base and J 8 bases; nucleotides not matched to a gene: 7. The CDR3 contains 13 residues. CDR3 nucleotides: TGTGCCTGGAGTGCCACCAGACAGGGCGGCTACACCTTC. It codes for CAWSATRQGGYTF.

CDR3 residues: CASSPPRGDEQFF. In DNA form, the CDR3 reads TGTGCCAGCTCACCACCCAGGGGAGATGAGCAGTTCTTC. The chain combines TRBV18 with TRBJ2-1, with D tentatively TRBD1 (6 bases). CDR1 and CDR2 (germline): KGHSH, LQKENI. There are 13 residues in the CDR3. The V gene lost 0 bases and the J gene lost 8 bases, with 8 bases spanning the gap.